Each of the 18 T cell receptor beta chains below was sequenced from the same sample in a study of identical twins. MiXCR, run by TCRdb on the 5' RACE reads, gives a single entry per CDR3 protein. The sample has 1.5 million to 2 million distinct CDR3 sequences, 32% seen once; the top ten hold approximately 0.29%. The material sequenced was cord blood. The receptors stem from a newborn girl in good health.

In its sample, this clonotype was seen once. The chain joins TRBV18 to TRBJ1-1; D gene unclear. V shed 3 bases and J shed 1 base, with 6 bases lying between them. Germline V gene lookup returns CDR1 KGHSH and CDR2 LQKENI. The CDR3 sequence is 13 residues long. CDR3 sequence: CASSPEANTEAFF. The DNA of the CDR3 is TGTGCCAGCTCACCTGAAGCGAACACTGAAGCTTTCTTT. The full variable domain, with the rest looked up from reference TRBV18 and TRBJ1-1, is NAGVMQNPRHLVRRRGQEARLRCSPMKGHSHVYWYRQLPEEGLKFMVYLQKENIIDESGMPKERFSAEFPKEGPSILRIQQVVRGDSAAYFCASSPEANTEAFFGQGTRLTVV.

In this sample, this clonotype turned up a few times. The rearrangement links TRBV27 to TRBJ1-4; a weak D match, TRBD1 (6 bases). Trimming removed 5 bases at V and 7 bases at J, with 14 bases between. Germline loops: CDR1 MNHEY, CDR2 SMNVEV (reference sequence). The CDR3 has 14 residues. The CDR3 nucleotides read TGTGCCAGCAGTAAACAGGGAAGGTCTGAAAAACTGTTTTTT. Translated, it gives CASSKQGRSEKLFF.

The rearrangement uses TRBV24-1 and TRBJ2-5, with 12 bases fitting TRBD2. Germline CDR1 is KGHDR and CDR2 is SFDVKD. CDR3 length: 14 amino acids. V was clipped by 8 bases and J by 2 bases; unmatched bases: 2. CDR3 residues: CATTGLAGQETQYF. The CDR3 coding sequence is TGTGCCACCACGGGACTAGCGGGTCAAGAGACCCAGTACTTC.

This chain connects TRBV20-1 to TRBJ1-4, with D possibly being TRBD1 (6 bases). CDR1 and CDR2 (germline): DFQATT, SNEGSKA (reference sequence). The V end lost 3 bases, the J end lost 4 bases, and 27 bases lay between the germline ends. The CDR3 loop spans 19 amino acids. The CDR3 DNA reads TGCAGTGCTAGGGGCCCCGGGGCAGGGGAGAGTCTTGGTAATGAAAAACTGTTTTTT. As protein: CSARGPGAGESLGNEKLFF.

This clonotype turned up a few times. This sequence joins TRBV5-1 and TRBJ2-2; the D is unclear. The V end was cut by 0 bases, the J end by 6 bases, with 6 bases between. Germline V gene sequence: CDR1 SGHRS, CDR2 YFSETQ. The CDR3 is made up of 13 amino acids. The CDR3 reads CASSLGPSGELFF. The DNA for the CDR3 is TGCGCCAGCAGCTTGGGTCCATCCGGGGAGCTGTTTTTT.

This clonotype was seen more than once but under ten times. The CDR3 sequence: CASSQDEGRRGGYTF. The CDR3 DNA reads as TGCGCCAGCAGCCAAGATGAGGGCAGGCGGGGTGGCTACACCTTC. The chain carries TRBV4-1 and TRBJ1-2; unclear D gene. The CDR3 is made up of 15 amino acids. Germline V gene sequence: CDR1 MGHRA, CDR2 YSYEKL. The germline V and J ends were trimmed by 0 bases and 7 bases, with 15 bases remaining between them.

The J gene is TRBJ2-1, the V gene TRBV29-1, with 7 bases matching TRBD2. CDR1 and CDR2 from the germline V gene are SQVTM and ANQGSEA. This CDR3 has 10 residues. The CDR3 nucleotides read TGCTGCGGCGGGGGCAATGAGCAGTTCTTC. Residues: CCGGGNEQFF.

Details on this clonotype: A much larger clone lies a single base off, so this may be a read error. The chain has TRBV29-1 and TRBJ1-2, with 8 bases identical to TRBD1. Trimming cost V 8 bases and J 6 bases; bases outside gene matches: 8. CDR1 and CDR2 (germline): SQVTM, ANQGSEA. The CDR3 has 12 residues. The CDR3 DNA follows: TGCAGCTTGGAGACGGACAGGGATGGCTACACCTTC. This encodes CSLETDRDGYTF.

About this clonotype itself: Sequence at one end of the junction differs from germline and may be a read error. V usage is TRBV9 and J usage is TRBJ2-3; TRBD2 matches at 8 bases. This CDR3 is built from 15 residues. CDR1 is SGDLS and CDR2 is YYNGEE in the germline V gene. This chain's CDR3 is CASSTSGQSTDTQYF. The CDR3 nucleotides read TGCGCCAGCAGCACTAGCGGTCAAAGCACAGATACGCAGTATTTT.

This clonotype was seen a handful of times. CDR3 sequence: CASSEANRAYEQYF. The DNA for the CDR3 is TGTGCCAGCAGTGAAGCGAACAGGGCCTACGAGCAGTACTTC. V and J are TRBV6-1 and TRBJ2-7; possibly TRBD1 for D (6 bases). The V gene lost 0 bases and the J gene lost 2 bases, with 8 bases spanning the gap. The CDR3 totals 14 residues. CDR1 is MNHNS and CDR2 is SASEGT in the germline V gene.

The CDR3 region has the DNA TGCAGTGCTCCTCCGGCCACCGGGGGAGGCTACACCTTC. Translating gives CSAPPATGGGYTF. V gene TRBV20-1 combines with J gene TRBJ1-2; tentatively, D is TRBD1 (5 bases). V lost 5 bases and J lost 8, with 18 bases in between. In germline, CDR1 is DFQATT, CDR2 SNEGSKA (reference sequence). The CDR3 consists of 13 residues.

The chain carries TRBV2 and TRBJ2-2; 11 positions agree with TRBD2. The CDR3 is made up of 17 amino acids. The V gene end was trimmed by 4 bases and the J gene end by 5 bases; junction bases not matched to a gene: 9. The V gene's germline CDR1 is SNHLY and CDR2 FYNNEI. CDR3 sequence reads: CASSVRLAGYPTGELFF. For the CDR3, the DNA is TGTGCCAGCAGTGTCCGACTAGCGGGATACCCAACCGGGGAGCTGTTTTTT. The variable domain in full, with the rest retrieved from reference TRBV2 and TRBJ2-2, is EPEVTQTPSHQVTQMGQEVILRCVPISNHLYFYWYRQILGQKVEFLVSFYNNEISEKSEIFDDQFSVERPDGSNFTLKIRSTKLEDSAMYFCASSVRLAGYPTGELFFGEGSRLTVL.

The table lists this clonotype with a few counts. V is TRBV25-1 and J is TRBJ2-5, with D tentatively TRBD1 (6 bases). Germline CDR1 is MGHDK and CDR2 is SYGVNS. The CDR3 consists of 14 residues. V shed 5 bases and J shed 0 bases, with 10 bases lying between them. The CDR3 is CASSKRQDQETQYF. The CDR3 DNA reads TGTGCCAGCAGTAAACGACAGGACCAAGAGACCCAGTACTTC.

The chain carries TRBV7-2 and TRBJ2-1, with TRBD1 matching over 9 bases. Trimming cost V 4 bases and J 9 bases; bases outside gene matches: 4. This CDR3 contains 13 residues. The germline CDR1 and CDR2 sequences are SGHTA and FQGNSA. Here the CDR3 reads CASSSTGGVEQFF. CDR3 nucleotide sequence: TGTGCCAGCAGCTCCACAGGGGGCGTTGAGCAGTTCTTC.

This clonotype was seen more than once but under ten times. The rearrangement links TRBV27 to TRBJ2-7; D is uncertain. V lost 11 bases and J 0 bases, leaving 14 bases between the germline ends. The germline V gene encodes CDR1 MNHEY and CDR2 SMNVEV (reference sequence). The CDR3 extends over 13 amino acids. The CDR3 sequence: CAAKRSSSYEQYF. In DNA form, the CDR3 reads TGTGCCGCCAAAAGATCTAGCTCCTACGAGCAGTACTTC.

This clonotype was found a few times. This chain links TRBV6-5 with TRBJ1-2; the D gene is possibly TRBD1 (6 bases). Per germline, CDR1 MNHEY and CDR2 SVGAGI. V lost 6 bases to trimming and J lost 5 bases, with 13 bases between them. This CDR3 has 13 amino acids. The CDR3 bases are TGTGCCAGCAGACGCGACAGGACGTATGGCTACACCTTC. Residues: CASRRDRTYGYTF.

This chain joins TRBV5-8 and TRBJ2-3, with TRBD2 identical over 9 bases. V was clipped by 1 base and J by 3 bases; unmatched bases: 6. This CDR3 has 16 amino acids. Germline CDR1 and CDR2: SGHTS and YDEGEE. In DNA form, the CDR3 reads TGTGCCAGCAGCTTGTACCGACTAGCGGCGACAGATACGCAGTATTTT. It yields the protein CASSLYRLAATDTQYF.

The J gene is TRBJ2-7, the V gene TRBV20-1; 7 nucleotides match TRBD1. V lost 0 bases and J lost 2; bases outside the gene matches: 10. CDR1 and CDR2 (germline): DFQATT, SNEGSKA (reference sequence). The CDR3 length is 16 residues. CDR3 in DNA: TGCAGTGCTAGAGATGATCAGAACAGGGGAACCTACGAGCAGTACTTC. It is translated as CSARDDQNRGTYEQYF.